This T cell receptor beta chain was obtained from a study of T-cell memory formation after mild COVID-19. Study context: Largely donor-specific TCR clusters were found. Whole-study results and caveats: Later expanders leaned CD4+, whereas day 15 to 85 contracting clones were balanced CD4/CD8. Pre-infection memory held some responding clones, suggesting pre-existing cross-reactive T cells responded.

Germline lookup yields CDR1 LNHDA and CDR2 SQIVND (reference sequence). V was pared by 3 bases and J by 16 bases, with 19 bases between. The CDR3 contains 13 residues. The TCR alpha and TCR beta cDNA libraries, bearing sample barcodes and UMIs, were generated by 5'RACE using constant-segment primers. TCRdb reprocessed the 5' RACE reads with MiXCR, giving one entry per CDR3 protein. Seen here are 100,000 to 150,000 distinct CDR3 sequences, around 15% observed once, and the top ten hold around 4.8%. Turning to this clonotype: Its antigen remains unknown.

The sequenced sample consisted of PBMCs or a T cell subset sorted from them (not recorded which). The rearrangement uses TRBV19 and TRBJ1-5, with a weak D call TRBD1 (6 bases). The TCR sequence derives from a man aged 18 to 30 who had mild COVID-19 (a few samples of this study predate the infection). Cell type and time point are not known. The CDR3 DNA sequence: TGTGCCAGTAGTATGTTCACGGACAGCTTCCTACATTTT. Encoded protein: CASSMFTDSFLHF.